Listed below are T cell receptor beta chains from one sample, sequenced in a study of OX40 agonist ivuxolimab in advanced cancers. Assay: immunoSEQ multiplex PCR; the TCRdb copy retains only in-frame clones and omits some. This sample has 90,000 to 100,000 clones, with 95% to 97% found just once. The specimen was CD4+ or CD8+ T cells sorted from blood, collected in a trial of the OX40 agonist ivuxolimab. These receptors were taken from an adult with an advanced solid tumor such as melanoma, head and neck, liver or kidney cancer. Both conserved end residues are part of each CDR3. The D gene is left open where the match is weak. Only part of the rows carry a size: once, few, many, or a class if the clone is expanded.

d_gene | abundance | j_gene | v_gene | CDR3nt | CDR3aa
. | . | TRBJ2-1 | TRBV15 | TGTGCCACCAGCAGTCACCCCCCGGGGTCGAGCTACGACAATGAGCAGTTCTTC | CATSSHPPGSSYDNEQFF
. | . | TRBJ2-1 | TRBV4-2 | TGTGCCAGCAGCCAAGATCGGAGTTTATACAATGAGCAGTTCTTC | CASSQDRSLYNEQFF
. | . | TRBJ1-5 | TRBV23-1 | TGCGCCAGCAGCCATAATCAGCCCCAGCATTTT | CASSHNQPQHF
. | once | TRBJ2-3 | TRBV29-1 | TGCAGCGTTGACGGACAGATCAGCCCACAGGATACGCAGTATTTT | CSVDGQISPQDTQYF
TRBD1 | . | TRBJ2-7 | TRBV27 | TGTGCCAGCAGTACCGCCCAGGGACAGGGAATCTACGAGCAGTACTTC | CASSTAQGQGIYEQYF
. | . | TRBJ1-2 | TRBV6-5 | TGTGCCAGCAGTTACTCTTCGGGGGTGGATGGCTACACCTTC | CASSYSSGVDGYTF
. | once | TRBJ1-3 | TRBV6-9 | TGTGCCAGCAGGAGAAGGGACTCCGACTCTGGAAACACCATATATTTT | CASRRRDSDSGNTIYF
. | . | TRBJ2-2 | TRBV29-1 | TGCAGCGTTGAAGGAGATAACACCGGGGAGCTGTTTTTT | CSVEGDNTGELFF
. | . | TRBJ2-2 | TRBV5-1 | TGCGCCAGCAGCTTGCCGGAGAACACCGGGGAGCTGTTTTTT | CASSLPENTGELFF
. | once | TRBJ2-1 | TRBV4-1 | TGCGCCAGCAGCCAAGACACAGCGTGGGAGCAGTTCTTC | CASSQDTAWEQFF
. | . | TRBJ2-7 | TRBV4-3 | TGCGCCAGCAGCCAACACAGGGCGACGTACGAGCAGTACTTC | CASSQHRATYEQYF
. | . | TRBJ1-2 | TRBV18 | TGTGCCAGCTCACCCGAACCAGCCGGTGGATATGGCTACACCTTC | CASSPEPAGGYGYTF
TRBD2 | . | TRBJ2-7 | TRBV7-6 | TGTGCCAGCAGCCTCAACGGGGGGAATTCCTACGAGCAGTACTTC | CASSLNGGNSYEQYF
. | . | TRBJ1-5 | TRBV28 | TGTGCCAGCAGAAGCAGGCGTGGGTCTTGGGGTCAGCCCCAGCATTTT | CASRSRRGSWGQPQHF
. | . | TRBJ2-2 | TRBV12-5 | TGTGCTAGTGGTACCAATGACATGGACACCGGGGAGCTGTTTTTT | CASGTNDMDTGELFF
TRBD1 | once | TRBJ2-7 | TRBV2 | TGTGCCAGCAGTGGGGGGACAGCCGAGCAGTACTTC | CASSGGTAEQYF
. | few | TRBJ1-1 | TRBV4-1 | TGCGCCAGCAGCCATGACGGTCCGGGTTATCGGGACACTGAAGCTTTCTTT | CASSHDGPGYRDTEAFF
. | . | TRBJ1-1 | TRBV19 | TGTGCCAGTAGCCCGGTAGGGACTGAAGCTTTCTTT | CASSPVGTEAFF
. | . | TRBJ1-1 | TRBV2 | TGTGCCAGCAGTGAAGGGTCAGGGCCCACTGAAGCTTTCTTT | CASSEGSGPTEAFF
. | . | TRBJ2-1 | TRBV10-3 | TGTGCCACCGTCGGGGGGCCAAATGAGCAGTTCTTC | CATVGGPNEQFF
. | . | TRBJ1-2 | TRBV4-3 | TGCGCCAGCAGCCAAGTATCTCGGCAGACTAACTATGGCTACACCTTC | CASSQVSRQTNYGYTF
. | . | TRBJ2-5 | TRBV2 | TGTGCCAGCAGTGAAGTAAGTCCCCAAGAGACCCAGTACTTC | CASSEVSPQETQYF
TRBD1 | . | TRBJ2-2 | TRBV4-2 | TGTGCCAGCAGCGATTCCGGACAGGGTGGGCCCGGGGAGCTGTTTTTT | CASSDSGQGGPGELFF
TRBD1 | . | TRBJ2-2 | TRBV6-5 | TGTGCCAGCAGTCCCACAGGGGACCCCACCGGGGAGCTGTTTTTT | CASSPTGDPTGELFF
TRBD1 | . | TRBJ1-2 | TRBV4-2 | TGTGCCAGCAGCCAACCCGGGACAGGGGGCTACTATGGCTACACCTTC | CASSQPGTGGYYGYTF
. | . | TRBJ2-1 | TRBV11-2 | TGTGCCAGCAGTGGGGCAGGGGTCAATGAGCAGTTCTTC | CASSGAGVNEQFF
TRBD2 | . | TRBJ2-3 | TRBV19 | TGTGCCAGTAGTGCTTTTCTTAGCGGGAGCGGAGATACGCAGTATTTT | CASSAFLSGSGDTQYF
. | . | TRBJ2-1 | TRBV11-2 | TGTGCCAGCAGCTTAACGGACGGGAATGAGCAGTTCTTC | CASSLTDGNEQFF
. | . | TRBJ2-1 | TRBV13 | TGTGCCAGCAGCTTAGCGGCAGCGTACCATGAGCAGTTCTTC | CASSLAAAYHEQFF
TRBD1 | . | TRBJ2-7 | TRBV4-2 | TGTGCCAGCAGCCAGGACGGACAGGGCTCTATCTACGAGCAGTACTTC | CASSQDGQGSIYEQYF
TRBD1 | once | TRBJ2-3 | TRBV7-3 | TGTGCCAGCAGCCAACGGACAGGGGGCTTGGGAGATACGCAGTATTTT | CASSQRTGGLGDTQYF
TRBD2 | . | TRBJ2-3 | TRBV11-3 | TGTGCCAGCAGCTTAGCCCGGGGGGGGCGAGCAGATACGCAGTATTTT | CASSLARGGRADTQYF
TRBD1 | . | TRBJ2-7 | TRBV19 | TGTGCCAGCACCCCGGGACAGGGCCACGAGCAGTACTTC | CASTPGQGHEQYF
TRBD2 | . | TRBJ2-7 | TRBV27 | TGTGCCAGCAGTCACCTGACTAGCGGGACCTACGAGCAGTACTTC | CASSHLTSGTYEQYF
. | . | TRBJ2-7 | TRBV6-6 | TGTGCCAGCAGTTACTCAGTGTCAGGGAATAGCGAGCAGTACTTC | CASSYSVSGNSEQYF
. | . | TRBJ1-1 | TRBV5-6 | TGTGCCAGCACCATCCAGGCGGGCAGTTGGAACACTGAAGCTTTCTTT | CASTIQAGSWNTEAFF
TRBD2 | . | TRBJ2-1 | TRBV4-1 | TGCGCCAGCCGACCCCTAGCGGGAGTAGGGAATGAGCAGTTCTTC | CASRPLAGVGNEQFF
TRBD1 | . | TRBJ1-1 | TRBV5-1 | TGCGCCAGCAGCCCCGGACAGGTAAAGAACACTGAAGCTTTCTTT | CASSPGQVKNTEAFF
. | . | TRBJ2-2 | TRBV7-8 | TGTGCCAGCAGCCCCCGCTCGATGGGCCAGAACACCGGGGAGCTGTTTTTT | CASSPRSMGQNTGELFF
. | once | TRBJ2-5 | TRBV9 | TGTGCCAGCAGCGTATCCACAGGACCACAAGAGACCCAGTACTTC | CASSVSTGPQETQYF
TRBD1 | . | TRBJ2-7 | TRBV7-9 | TGTGCCAGCAGCTGGGGACAGTACGGTGTATACGAGCAGTACTTC | CASSWGQYGVYEQYF
TRBD1 | . | TRBJ1-2 | TRBV18 | TGTGCCAGCTCACCACCGGGGACAGGGGGCTATGGCTACACCTTC | CASSPPGTGGYGYTF
. | once | TRBJ2-1 | TRBV7-3 | TGTGCCAGCGGCCGGGAGTACAATGAGCAGTTCTTC | CASGREYNEQFF
. | . | TRBJ2-4 | TRBV28 | TGTGCCAGCAGTTTGCTGGGGGGCGAAAACATTCAGTACTTC | CASSLLGGENIQYF
. | . | TRBJ1-2 | TRBV6-6 | TGTGCCAGCAGTGGCTACACAGCCCTCTATGGCTACACCTTC | CASSGYTALYGYTF
. | . | TRBJ1-3 | TRBV5-6 | TGTGCCAGCAGCCTCCGTCAAGGCTCTGGAAACACCATATATTTT | CASSLRQGSGNTIYF
. | once | TRBJ1-5 | TRBV2 | TGTGCCAGCACCACCCACTGGGGAGAGGTCAATCAGCCCCAGCATTTT | CASTTHWGEVNQPQHF
TRBD1 | once | TRBJ1-2 | TRBV30 | TGTGCCTGGTCTTACCCCGGGACAGGAGCGTATAACTATGGCTACACCTTC | CAWSYPGTGAYNYGYTF